Below, 19 T cell receptor beta chains from the same sample are listed, as sequenced in a study of cytomegalovirus exposure and HLA in healthy donors. This table comes from immunoSEQ multiplex PCR, and its TCRdb copy is limited to in-frame clones, with some not included. The sample holds 60,000 to 85,000 clones, 90% to 95% seen once. Sequencing used PBMCs. These receptor sequences come from a man aged 18 to 30 in good health and CMV-seropositive.

The chain joins TRBV11-2 to TRBJ2-3; TRBD1 matches 11 bases. CDR3 length: 17 amino acids. Germline values: CDR1 SGHAT, CDR2 FQNNGV. V trimming: 4 bases; J trimming: 6 bases; junction bases outside the gene matches: 12. CDR3 sequence reads: CASSSRDRGRRWDTQYF. CDR3 nucleotides: TGTGCCAGCAGCTCCCGGGACAGGGGGAGGAGGTGGGATACGCAGTATTTT.

This sequence joins TRBV6-4 and TRBJ1-1; 9 bases fit TRBD1. J lost 3 bases, V lost 4 bases, and 12 bases had no gene match. CDR1 and CDR2 (germline): MRHNA, SNTAGT. CDR3 length equals 17 residues. The CDR3 nucleotides read TGTGCCAGCAGTGCCGGGACAGGGCAAAGAGGATACACTGAAGCTTTCTTT. It yields the protein CASSAGTGQRGYTEAFF.

The rearrangement uses TRBV19 and TRBJ2-1; D call uncertain. Germline V gives CDR1 LNHDA, CDR2 SQIVND (reference sequence). Trimming stripped 3 bases from V and 8 bases from J, with 11 bases between. This CDR3 is built from 13 residues. DNA of the CDR3: TGTGCCAGTAGTATTCTTGCGGCTGATGAGCAGTTCTTC. This encodes CASSILAADEQFF.

The chain uses TRBV21-1 and TRBJ1-1; TRBD1, the table's D call, lacks a check against the DNA. TRBV21-1 is described as a pseudogene. This CDR3 region has 19 residues. DNA for the CDR3: TGTGCCAGCACCTTAGATATACTGGACAGGGCGAATGGGTACACTGAAGCTTTCTTT. This encodes CASTLDILDRANGYTEAFF.

The chain's CDR3 is CASSPLPKAPRDRGNTDTQYF. The CDR3 DNA follows: TGTGCCAGCAGTCCGCTCCCAAAAGCCCCACGGGACAGAGGCAACACAGATACGCAGTATTTT. V gene TRBV27 combines with J gene TRBJ2-3, with 7 nucleotides matching TRBD1. The CDR3 has 21 residues. CDR1 and CDR2 (germline): MNHEY, SMNVEV (reference sequence). With V trimmed by 5 bases and J by 2 bases, 25 bases remained unmatched.

The chain joins TRBV6-1 to TRBJ2-7; perhaps TRBD1 as D (6 bases). Germline V gene lookup returns CDR1 MNHNS and CDR2 SASEGT. There are 14 residues in the CDR3. V gave up 6 bases and J gave up 7 bases, with 19 bases separating them. The CDR3 protein is CASSIFSGEWEQYF. CDR3 in DNA: TGTGCCAGCAGCATCTTTTCAGGGGAATGGGAGCAGTACTTC.

The chain couples TRBV9 to TRBJ2-3; TRBD2 agrees at 10 bases. The J segment lost 1 base and the V segment lost 4 bases, leaving 6 bases of the junction unmatched. CDR1 is SGDLS and CDR2 is YYNGEE in the germline V gene. The CDR3 covers 16 residues. CDR3 nucleotide sequence: TGTGCCAGCAGCTTAACCGGGACTAGCGGCACAGATACGCAGTATTTT. Residues: CASSLTGTSGTDTQYF.

The chain has TRBV28 and TRBJ2-7; D perhaps matches TRBD2 (5 bases). The CDR3 is 14 amino acids. With 5 bases removed from V and 4 bases from J, the gap between germline ends came to 15 bases. Germline values: CDR1 MDHEN, CDR2 SYDVKM. CDR3 amino acids: CASSPTASTYEQYF. The CDR3 nucleotides are TGTGCCAGCAGTCCCACGGCTAGCACGTACGAGCAGTACTTC. The whole variable domain, remainder taken from reference TRBV28 and TRBJ2-7, is DVKVTQSSRYLVKRTGEKVFLECVQDMDHENMFWYRQDPGLGLRLIYFSYDVKMKEKGDIPEGYSVSREKKERFSLILESASTNQTSMYLCASSPTASTYEQYFGPGTRLTVT.

This chain links TRBV28 with TRBJ2-7; 9 positions match TRBD1. Germline V gene sequence: CDR1 MDHEN, CDR2 SYDVKM. Unmatched junction bases numbered 10, after V lost 4 bases and J lost 3 bases. The CDR3 loop spans 16 amino acids. The CDR3 loop reads CASSYSARDRDYEQYF. CDR3 DNA: TGTGCCAGCAGTTATAGTGCTAGGGACAGGGACTACGAGCAGTACTTC.

The genes are TRBV9 and TRBJ2-7, with D tentatively TRBD2 (6 bases). V was shortened by 2 bases and J by 0 bases, with 18 bases between the two germline ends. Germline values: CDR1 SGDLS, CDR2 YYNGEE. This CDR3 contains 17 residues. The CDR3: CASSVGLAQDSSYEQYF. The CDR3 DNA follows: TGTGCCAGCAGCGTCGGGCTAGCGCAAGATTCCTCCTACGAGCAGTACTTC. The full variable domain, with the rest looked up from reference TRBV9 and TRBJ2-7, is DSGVTQTPKHLITATGQRVTLRCSPRSGDLSVYWYQQSLDQGLQFLIQYYNGEERAKGNILERFSAQQFPDLHSELNLSSLELGDSALYFCASSVGLAQDSSYEQYFGPGTRLTVT.

The chain combines TRBV5-8 with TRBJ2-3; D perhaps matches TRBD1 (6 bases). The CDR3 sequence is 15 residues long. V gave up 4 bases and J gave up 6 bases, with 18 bases separating them. The germline CDR1 and CDR2 sequences are SGHTS and YDEGEE. The CDR3 DNA reads TGTGCCAGCAGCCTCCGGGACACCCAACAGGATACGCAGTATTTT. Protein product: CASSLRDTQQDTQYF. Full variable domain (remainder filled in from reference TRBV5-8 and TRBJ2-3): EAGVTQSPTHLIKTRGQQATLRCSPISGHTSVYWYQQALGLGLQFLLWYDEGEERNRGNFPPRFSGRQFPNYSSELNVNALELEDSALYLCASSLRDTQQDTQYFGPGTRLTVL.

The chain is built from TRBV6-6 and TRBJ2-5; possible D gene TRBD1, 6 bases. This CDR3 spans 14 amino acids. CDR1 and CDR2 (germline): MNHNY, SVGAGI (reference sequence). Trimming stripped 4 bases from V and 5 bases from J, with 14 bases between. The DNA of the CDR3 is TGTGCCAGCAGTTTCTATGGGGGCGGGGAGACCCAGTACTTC. This encodes CASSFYGGGETQYF.

This sequence joins TRBV27 and TRBJ2-2; TRBD1 matches at 9 bases. CDR1 is MNHEY and CDR2 is SMNVEV in the germline V gene (reference sequence). The CDR3 has 17 residues. Trimming at V came to 3 bases and at J to 6 bases, leaving 11 bases not matched to a gene. Here the CDR3 reads CASSFGADRGWSGELFF. The CDR3 coding sequence is TGTGCCAGCAGTTTTGGGGCGGACAGGGGATGGTCCGGGGAGCTGTTTTTT.

The chain links TRBV5-4 to TRBJ1-4; no clear D gene. CDR1 SGHNT and CDR2 YYREEE come from the germline V gene (reference sequence). V was shortened by 0 bases and J by 5 bases, with 8 bases between the two germline ends. The CDR3 is 14 residues long. CDR3 region: CASSLGGENEKLFF. CDR3 DNA sequence: TGTGCCAGCAGCTTGGGGGGAGAGAATGAAAAACTGTTTTTT.

This clone is deemed medium-sized. This chain links TRBV19 with TRBJ2-3; no clear D gene. V was trimmed by 1 base and J by 2 bases, leaving 10 bases between them. Germline V gives CDR1 LNHDA, CDR2 SQIVND (reference sequence). The CDR3 runs 15 residues. As DNA, the CDR3 is TGTGCCAGTAGTATAGTCGGCACAGACACAGATACGCAGTATTTT. This translates into CASSIVGTDTDTQYF.

J is TRBJ2-7 and V is TRBV18, with 9 bases lining up with TRBD1. Trimming removed 3 bases from V and 2 bases from J; junction bases left unmatched: 5. Per germline, CDR1 KGHSH and CDR2 LQKENI. The CDR3 is made up of 15 amino acids. CDR3 bases: TGTGCCAGCTCACCCGGGACAGGGACCCCCTACGAGCAGTACTTC. Translating gives CASSPGTGTPYEQYF.

The chain joins TRBV19 to TRBJ1-5; TRBD1 agrees at 7 bases. CDR3 length: 15 amino acids. V trimming: 3 bases; J trimming: 6 bases; junction bases outside the gene matches: 8. Germline V CDR1 and CDR2: LNHDA, SQIVND (reference sequence). The DNA for the CDR3 is TGTGCCAGTAGTATTTTAGGAGGGGGCGGTCAGCCCCAGCATTTT. It encodes CASSILGGGGQPQHF.

A note on this clone: One junction end disagrees with the germline gene, perhaps due to a read error. This rearrangement joins TRBV7-7 to TRBJ2-7, with D uncertain. Germline loops: CDR1 SSHAT, CDR2 FNYEAQ (reference sequence). This CDR3 region has 13 residues. CDR3 in DNA: TGTGCTAGCACGACAAGGTCAGTGGTTAAGCAGTACTTC. Its protein product is CASTTRSVVKQYF.

This sequence joins TRBV7-9 and TRBJ2-2; 8 nucleotides line up with TRBD2. This CDR3 has 18 residues. Germline V gives CDR1 SEHNR, CDR2 FQNEAQ (reference sequence). Germline trimming cut 5 bases from V and 3 bases from J; bases unmatched to any gene: 14. CDR3 nucleotide sequence: TGTGCCAGCAGCCCCTATGGGACGGGGGGGGCGCACACCGGGGAGCTGTTTTTT. It specifies CASSPYGTGGAHTGELFF. The full variable domain, with the rest looked up from reference TRBV7-9 and TRBJ2-2, is DTGVSQNPRHKITKRGQNVTFRCDPISEHNRLYWYRQTLGQGPEFLTYFQNEAQLEKSRLLSDRFSAERPKGSFSTLEIQRTEQGDSAMYLCASSPYGTGGAHTGELFFGEGSRLTVL.